Ten or more counts support the clone carrying this T cell receptor beta chain. This sample is drawn from a study of response to subunit inactivated influenza vaccine. V was clipped by 5 bases and J by 0 bases, with 11 bases between them. The CDR3 contains 14 residues. Germline loops: CDR1 SGHAT, CDR2 FQNNGV. TCRdb independently ran MiXCR on the RT-PCR reads; one entry per CDR3 protein. This table has 530,000 or so distinct CDR3 sequences, about 25% appearing once. This clonotype was sampled from a man in his fifties who received an inactivated influenza vaccine. This sample comprised CD4+ T cells sorted from PBMCs, obtained around 5 days after vaccination. This rearrangement joins TRBV11-2 to TRBJ2-7, with D unclear. The CDR3 protein is CASSPRTGSYEQYF. As DNA, the CDR3 is TGTGCCAGCAGCCCAAGGACGGGCTCCTACGAGCAGTACTTC.